A selection of T cell receptor beta chains follows, all from one sample in a study of immune cell composition in non-small cell lung cancer. This table comes from immunoSEQ multiplex PCR, and its TCRdb copy is limited to in-frame clones, with some not included. The data contain 7,000 or so clones, roughly 81% of them singletons. Sequencing was done on a sample of non-adjacent lung tissue. All receptors come from a human donor with non-small cell lung cancer. Both conserved end residues are part of each CDR3. D genes are given only for firm matches. Not all rows give a size; the values are once, few, many and, for expanded clones, a class.

len,v_gene,abundance,d_gene,j_gene,CDR3nt,CDR3aa
15,TRBV6-5,-,TRBD1,TRBJ2-3,TGTGCCAGCAGCCTGACAGGGTTCGGCACAGATACGCAGTATTTT,CASSLTGFGTDTQYF
14,TRBV6-5,-,-,TRBJ2-2,TGTGCCAGCAGTTACGGAGTTCTGATCGGGGAGCTGTTTTTT,CASSYGVLIGELFF
15,TRBV29-1,-,TRBD2,TRBJ2-5,TGCAGCGTTGAAGGTGTTAGCGGGGGCCAAGAGACCCAGTACTTC,CSVEGVSGGQETQYF
14,TRBV19,-,-,TRBJ1-5,TGTGCCAGTAGCTCTACGGGGGGGAATCAGCCCCAGCATTTT,CASSSTGGNQPQHF
17,TRBV7-6,-,-,TRBJ2-2,TGTGCCAGCAGCTTAGCGTCGTCAGGGAGGAATACCGGGGAGCTGTTTTTT,CASSLASSGRNTGELFF
15,TRBV4-3,-,TRBD2,TRBJ2-7,TGCGCCAGCAGCCAAGATATAGCGGGGGGTCGCGAGCAGTACTTC,CASSQDIAGGREQYF
14,TRBV6-4,-,-,TRBJ1-5,TGTGCCACGGGGCAGCCCTTTAGCAATCAGCCCCAGCATTTT,CATGQPFSNQPQHF
15,TRBV4-1,-,TRBD1,TRBJ1-5,TGCGCCAGCAGCCCCCTTCCAGGGGGTGTTCAGCCCCAGCATTTT,CASSPLPGGVQPQHF
16,TRBV5-1,-,TRBD2,TRBJ2-3,TGCGCCAGCAGCCCGGGTCTAGCGGGACCCACAGATACGCAGTATTTT,CASSPGLAGPTDTQYF
12,TRBV7-3,-,-,TRBJ1-2,TGTGCCAGCAGCTCCCCGAACTATGGCTACACCTTC,CASSSPNYGYTF
12,TRBV29-1,-,-,TRBJ2-5,TGCAGCGTTGCGAGCAACCAAGAGACCCAGTACTTC,CSVASNQETQYF
15,TRBV19,-,TRBD1,TRBJ1-1,TGTGCCAGTAGTGTTCAGACAGGGAGGAACACTGAAGCTTTCTTT,CASSVQTGRNTEAFF
16,TRBV15,-,-,TRBJ1-1,TGTGCCACCAGCAGAGATACGGGGGGAATGAACACTGAAGCTTTCTTT,CATSRDTGGMNTEAFF
14,TRBV6-5,-,-,TRBJ1-1,TGTGCCAGCAGTTACTCGACGAGACAGACTGAAGCTTTCTTT,CASSYSTRQTEAFF
15,TRBV6-6,-,-,TRBJ2-7,TGTGCCAGCAGTCCCCCGGGCAGGGTGCTCTACGAGCAGTACTTC,CASSPPGRVLYEQYF
15,TRBV4-3,-,-,TRBJ2-5,TGCGCCAGCAGCCCTCAGGGGGGGCTGGGGGAGACCCAGTACTTC,CASSPQGGLGETQYF
16,TRBV18,-,-,TRBJ2-3,TGTGCCAGCTCACCCCTGGGACCTTTGGGCCAGGATACGCAGTATTTT,CASSPLGPLGQDTQYF
14,TRBV21-1,-,-,TRBJ1-2,TGTGCCAGCAGCAAGAGGGCAGCTAACTATGGCTACACCTTC,CASSKRAANYGYTF
14,TRBV30,-,-,TRBJ1-3,TGTGCCTGGAGTGTCCCAGGGGCTCGAAACACCATATATTTT,CAWSVPGARNTIYF
14,TRBV5-5,-,-,TRBJ2-7,TGTGCCAGCAGCCAAGCTGGGGGCTCGTGGGAGCAGTACTTC,CASSQAGGSWEQYF
15,TRBV4-3,-,-,TRBJ1-1,TGCGCCAGCAGCTACTCACCCACTTTGGGCACTGAAGCTTTCTTT,CASSYSPTLGTEAFF
11,TRBV20-1,-,-,TRBJ1-4,TGCAGTGCAAGGAAGGTTGAAAAACTGTTTTTT,CSARKVEKLFF
16,TRBV11-1,-,TRBD2,TRBJ2-1,TGTGCCAGCAGCTGGCCGACTAGCGGGGCCTACAATGAGCAGTTCTTC,CASSWPTSGAYNEQFF
14,TRBV19,-,-,TRBJ1-5,TGTGCCAGTAATGGGGGCGCGGAGAATCAGCCCCAGCATTTT,CASNGGAENQPQHF
16,TRBV7-9,-,TRBD2,TRBJ2-7,TGTGCCAGCAGCTATGGGGGGAGCGGGGGGGCGTACGAGCAGTACTTC,CASSYGGSGGAYEQYF
16,TRBV7-8,-,-,TRBJ1-2,TGTGCCAGCAGCTTTTTTTATGGGGGTCCCAACTATGGCTACACCTTC,CASSFFYGGPNYGYTF
12,TRBV18,-,-,TRBJ1-1,TGTGCCAGCTCTCCATTACAGGGTGAAGCTTTCTTT,CASSPLQGEAFF
18,TRBV5-4,-,-,TRBJ2-2,TGTGCCAGCAGCCTCGGGACCGGCGACCTTCCGAACACCGGGGAGCTGCTTTTT,CASSLGTGDLPNTGELLF
11,TRBV5-6,-,-,TRBJ2-4,TGTGCCAGCAGTCAAGGTAACATTCAGTACTTC,CASSQGNIQYF
16,TRBV19,-,TRBD1,TRBJ2-7,TGTGCCAGTAGTCCCAACCCGAGACAGGGAACCTACGAGCAGTACTTC,CASSPNPRQGTYEQYF
14,TRBV5-1,large,TRBD1,TRBJ2-7,TGCGCCAGCACGGGGGCGACAGGGGGCATCGAGCAGTACTTC,CASTGATGGIEQYF
14,TRBV7-3,-,-,TRBJ2-2,TGTGCCAGCAGACTGGGGAGCGGCACCGGGGAGCTGTTTTTT,CASRLGSGTGELFF
13,TRBV27,-,-,TRBJ1-5,TGTGCCAGCAGTTTATCGAGAACGGCACTCCAGCATTTT,CASSLSRTALQHF
15,TRBV19,-,TRBD1,TRBJ2-3,TGTGCCAGTCGGGACAGGTGGGAAGGCACAGATACGCAGTATTTT,CASRDRWEGTDTQYF
17,TRBV5-4,-,TRBD2,TRBJ2-2,TGTGCCAGCAGCTCCGAGGCAGCGGGGAGTAACACCGGGGAGCTGTTTTTT,CASSSEAAGSNTGELFF
15,TRBV7-3,-,TRBD2,TRBJ2-1,TGTGCCAGCAGCTTAACGACTAGCGGAATAAATGAGCAGTTCTTC,CASSLTTSGINEQFF
15,TRBV4-3,-,TRBD1,TRBJ2-7,TGCGCCAGCAGCCACCGGACAGGGGGGGCCGACGAGCAGTACTTC,CASSHRTGGADEQYF
13,TRBV6-6,-,-,TRBJ2-7,TGTGCCAGCAGTTACGGTCCAACCTACGAGCAGTACTTC,CASSYGPTYEQYF
15,TRBV4-3,-,-,TRBJ1-3,TGCGCCAGCAGCCAGTTTTTGACAGCTGGAAACACCATATATTTT,CASSQFLTAGNTIYF
16,TRBV7-9,-,-,TRBJ1-5,TGTGCCAGCAGCGGGACGCAGGGGCTGGGAAATCAGCCCCAGCATTTT,CASSGTQGLGNQPQHF
15,TRBV5-4,once,-,TRBJ1-4,TGTGCCAGCAGCTTGGGAACTCCTGGAGGTGAAAAACTGTTTTTT,CASSLGTPGGEKLFF
12,TRBV6-9,few,-,TRBJ2-7,TGTGCCAGCAGCCAGACCCGTTACGAGCAGTACTTC,CASSQTRYEQYF
13,TRBV4-1,-,-,TRBJ2-5,TGCGCCAGCAGACCTACAGGGATGGAGACCCAGTACTTC,CASRPTGMETQYF
16,TRBV19,-,-,TRBJ1-2,TGTGCCAGTAGTATCATGACAGCACCTTTTACCTATGGCTACACCTTC,CASSIMTAPFTYGYTF
14,TRBV6-1,-,TRBD2,TRBJ2-7,TGTGCCAGCAGCCTTGGCGGGGGGACCTACGAGCAGTACTTC,CASSLGGGTYEQYF
15,TRBV6-1,once,TRBD1,TRBJ2-7,TGTGCCAGCAGTGATATCAGGACAGGTCCCTACGAGCAGTACTTC,CASSDIRTGPYEQYF
14,TRBV28,-,-,TRBJ2-1,TGTGCCAGCAGTTTTTTTGGCTCCTACAATGAGCAGTTCTTC,CASSFFGSYNEQFF
10,TRBV25-1,-,-,TRBJ2-7,TGTGCCAGCAGTCGGGGCATGACTTACTTC,CASSRGMTYF
17,TRBV7-9,-,TRBD1,TRBJ1-5,TGTGCCAGCAGCTTAGACCAGACAGGGTCCGTTAATCAGCCCCAGCATTTT,CASSLDQTGSVNQPQHF
15,TRBV5-1,-,-,TRBJ2-3,TGCGCCAGCAGCTTGTATGGGGGGGCTACAGATACGCAGTATTTT,CASSLYGGATDTQYF
16,TRBV19,-,-,TRBJ2-5,TGTGCCAGTAGTATAGACTCCCTGACAGGAGGAGAGACCCAGTACTTC,CASSIDSLTGGETQYF
12,TRBV6-5,-,-,TRBJ1-4,TGTGCCAGCAGTTACACTAATGAAAAACTGTTTTTT,CASSYTNEKLFF
17,TRBV7-3,-,-,TRBJ1-3,TGTGCCAGCAGCTTAATGGTGGCCGGGGAATCTGGAAACACCATATATTTT,CASSLMVAGESGNTIYF
16,TRBV7-9,-,-,TRBJ2-2,TGTGCCAGCAGCGAACCGGGACTCGGGAAGTCCGGGGAGCTGTTTTTT,CASSEPGLGKSGELFF
14,TRBV28,-,-,TRBJ2-7,TGTGCCAGCAGTTCCGGGACTCTGCCCTACGAGCAGTACTTC,CASSSGTLPYEQYF
13,TRBV28,once,-,TRBJ1-1,TGTGCCAGCAGGGTACCGGAACCCACTGAAGCTTTCTTT,CASRVPEPTEAFF
14,TRBV18,medium-sized,-,TRBJ2-3,TGTGCCAGCTCACCACCGTCCGTCACAGATACGCAGTATTTT,CASSPPSVTDTQYF
14,TRBV7-3,-,TRBD2,TRBJ2-1,TGTGCCAGCAGCTGGGCGGGGGGGCTCAATGAGCAGTTCTTC,CASSWAGGLNEQFF
13,TRBV5-6,-,TRBD1,TRBJ1-1,TGTGCCAGCAGCTTTGGGACAGGGACTGAAGCTTTCTTT,CASSFGTGTEAFF